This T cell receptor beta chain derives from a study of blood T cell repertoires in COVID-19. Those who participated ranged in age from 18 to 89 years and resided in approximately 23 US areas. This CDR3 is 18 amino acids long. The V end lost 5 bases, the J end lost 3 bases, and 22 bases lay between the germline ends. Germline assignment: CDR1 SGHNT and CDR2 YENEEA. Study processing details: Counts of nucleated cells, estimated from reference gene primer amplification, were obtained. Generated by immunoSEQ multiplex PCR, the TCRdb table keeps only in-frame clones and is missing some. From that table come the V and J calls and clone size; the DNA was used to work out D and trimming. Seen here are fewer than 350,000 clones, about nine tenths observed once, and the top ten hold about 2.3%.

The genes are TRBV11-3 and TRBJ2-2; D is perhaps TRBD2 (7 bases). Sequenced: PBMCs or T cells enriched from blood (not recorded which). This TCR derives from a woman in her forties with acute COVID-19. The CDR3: CASSPGVGGLGDTGELFF. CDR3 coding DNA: TGTGCCAGCAGCCCAGGGGTCGGCGGACTAGGGGACACCGGGGAGCTGTTTTTT.